This T cell receptor (beta chain) appears in the sequencing data of a study of CD8 T cells in Susac syndrome. CD8+ and CD4+ T cells were negatively isolated; TEMRA cells were FACS-enriched. Germline assignment: CDR1 DFQATT and CDR2 SNEGSKA (reference sequence). V lost 1 base to trimming and J lost 0 bases, with 10 bases between them. The CDR3 sequence is 15 residues long. This clonotype was observed a single time. Random-hexamer reverse transcription was applied to about 0.45 to 1 ug RNA. MiXCR, run by TCRdb on the immunoSEQ multiplex PCR reads, gives a single entry per CDR3 protein. The data show 200,000 to 300,000 distinct CDR3 sequences, with 90% to 96% seen just once and about 0.1% held by the top ten.

The V call is TRBV20-1, the J call TRBJ2-1, with D unclear. The sequenced sample consisted of CD4+ T cells from PBMCs. This receptor was identified in a human donor with Susac syndrome. In DNA form, the CDR3 reads TGCAGTGCTAGAGTTTACTTTAGCTCCTACAATGAGCAGTTCTTC. As protein: CSARVYFSSYNEQFF.